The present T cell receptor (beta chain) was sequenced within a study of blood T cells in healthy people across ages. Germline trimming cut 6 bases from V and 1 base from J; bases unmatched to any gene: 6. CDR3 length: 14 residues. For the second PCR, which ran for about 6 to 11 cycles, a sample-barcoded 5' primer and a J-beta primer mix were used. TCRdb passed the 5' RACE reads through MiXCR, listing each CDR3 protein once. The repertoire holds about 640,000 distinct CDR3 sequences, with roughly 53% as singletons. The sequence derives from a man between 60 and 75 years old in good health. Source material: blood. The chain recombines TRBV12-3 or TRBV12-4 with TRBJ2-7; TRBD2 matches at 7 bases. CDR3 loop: CASRGGGGSYEQYF. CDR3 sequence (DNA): TGTGCCAGCAGAGGTGGGGGGGGTTCCTACGAGCAGTACTTC.